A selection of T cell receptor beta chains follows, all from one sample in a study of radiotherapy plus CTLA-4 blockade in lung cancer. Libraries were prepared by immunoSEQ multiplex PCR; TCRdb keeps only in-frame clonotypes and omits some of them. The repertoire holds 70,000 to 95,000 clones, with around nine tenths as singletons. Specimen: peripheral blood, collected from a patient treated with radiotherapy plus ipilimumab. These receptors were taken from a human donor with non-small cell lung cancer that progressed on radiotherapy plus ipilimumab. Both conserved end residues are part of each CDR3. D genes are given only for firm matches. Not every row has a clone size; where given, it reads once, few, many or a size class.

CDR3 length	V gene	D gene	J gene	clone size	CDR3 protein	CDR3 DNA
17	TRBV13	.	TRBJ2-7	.	CASSLRPSRVTSYEQYF	TGTGCCAGCAGTTTACGACCTTCCCGGGTGACCTCCTACGAGCAGTACTTC
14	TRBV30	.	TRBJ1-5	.	CAWQTTNSNQPQHF	TGTGCCTGGCAGACTACAAATAGCAATCAGCCCCAGCATTTT
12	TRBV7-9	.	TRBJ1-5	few	CASAVGNQPQHF	TGTGCCAGCGCTGTAGGCAATCAGCCCCAGCATTTT
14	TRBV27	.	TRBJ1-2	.	CASSFDGHLNGYTF	TGTGCCAGCAGTTTCGACGGACACCTGAATGGCTACACCTTC
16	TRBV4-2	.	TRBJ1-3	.	CASSQDPYVSGNTIYF	TGTGCCAGCAGCCAAGACCCCTACGTCTCTGGAAACACCATATATTTT
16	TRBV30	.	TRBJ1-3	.	CAWSLRGVLSGNTIYF	TGTGCCTGGAGTCTCCGGGGGGTCCTCTCTGGAAACACCATATATTTT
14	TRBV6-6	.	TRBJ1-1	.	CASSYSTEHTEAFF	TGTGCCAGCAGTTACTCGACGGAGCACACTGAAGCTTTCTTT
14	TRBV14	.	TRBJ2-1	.	CASSRYTTGREQFF	TGTGCCAGCAGCCGATACACGACGGGCAGAGAGCAGTTCTTC
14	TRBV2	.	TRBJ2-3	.	CASSELKVIQAQYF	TGTGCCAGCAGTGAGTTGAAGGTCATTCAGGCGCAGTATTTT
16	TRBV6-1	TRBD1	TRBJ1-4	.	CASSEPHRGANEKLFF	TGTGCCAGCAGTGAGCCTCACAGGGGGGCTAATGAAAAACTGTTTTTT
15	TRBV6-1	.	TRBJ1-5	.	CASSEGTVSNQPQHF	TGTGCCAGCAGTGAAGGGACAGTATCGAATCAGCCCCAGCATTTT
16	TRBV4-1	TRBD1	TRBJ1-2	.	CASSPQGGQGSYGYTF	TGTGCCAGCAGCCCCCAGGGAGGACAGGGGAGCTATGGCTACACCTTC
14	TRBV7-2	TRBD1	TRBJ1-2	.	CASSRDRANYGYTF	TGTGCCAGCAGCCGGGACAGGGCAAACTATGGCTACACCTTC
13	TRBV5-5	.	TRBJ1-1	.	CASSKGPGTEAFF	TGTGCCAGCAGCAAGGGACCCGGGACAGAAGCTTTCTTT
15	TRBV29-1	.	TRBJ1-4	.	CSVEDQFSTNEKLFF	TGCAGCGTCGAAGACCAGTTTTCAACTAATGAAAAACTGTTTTTT
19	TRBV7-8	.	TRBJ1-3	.	CASSLVSSQIGGFGNTIYF	TGTGCCAGCAGCTTAGTTTCGAGTCAGATTGGTGGTTTTGGAAACACCATATATTTT
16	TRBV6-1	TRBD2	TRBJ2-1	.	CASREILAGEYNEQFF	TGTGCCAGCAGAGAAATTCTAGCGGGAGAGTACAATGAGCAGTTCTTC
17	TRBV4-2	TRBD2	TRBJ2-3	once	CASSQVLSGGATDTQYF	TGTGCCAGCAGCCAAGTCCTTAGCGGGGGGGCCACAGATACGCAGTATTTT
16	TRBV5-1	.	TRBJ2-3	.	CASSLGRSLGTDTQYF	TGCGCCAGCAGCTTGGGAAGGAGCTTAGGCACAGATACGCAGTATTTT
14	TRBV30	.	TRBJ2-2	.	CAWSVPTDTGELFF	TGTGCCTGGAGTGTACCGACTGACACCGGGGAGCTGTTTTTT
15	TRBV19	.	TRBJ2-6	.	CASSMGASGANVLTF	TGTGCCAGTAGTATGGGCGCCTCTGGGGCCAACGTCCTGACTTTC
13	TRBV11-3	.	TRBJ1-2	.	CASSFNPGYGYTF	TGTGCCAGCAGCTTTAACCCTGGCTATGGCTACACCTTC
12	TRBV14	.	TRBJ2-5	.	CASSPEQAIQYF	TGTGCCAGCAGCCCAGAACAGGCGATCCAGTACTTC
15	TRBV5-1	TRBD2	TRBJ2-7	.	CASSPWGGWIYEQYF	TGCGCCAGCAGCCCTTGGGGGGGGTGGATCTACGAGCAGTACTTC
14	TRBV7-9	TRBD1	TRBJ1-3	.	CASSQGASGNTIYF	TGTGCCAGCAGCCAGGGGGCGTCGGGAAACACCATATATTTT
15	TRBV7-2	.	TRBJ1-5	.	CASSLDGGGNQPQHF	TGTGCCAGCAGCTTAGATGGGGGCGGCAATCAGCCCCAGCATTTT
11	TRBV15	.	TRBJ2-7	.	CATSGSYEQYF	TGTGCCACCAGCGGGAGCTACGAGCAGTACTTC
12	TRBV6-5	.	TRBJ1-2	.	CASSYGPYGYTF	TGTGCCAGCAGTTACGGGCCCTATGGCTACACCTTC
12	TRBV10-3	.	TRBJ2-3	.	CAISRLGDTQYF	TGTGCCATCAGCCGACTAGGAGATACGCAGTATTTT
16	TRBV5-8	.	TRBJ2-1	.	CASSLALTSSYNEQFF	TGTGCCAGCAGCTTGGCGCTAACATCCTCCTACAATGAGCAGTTCTTC
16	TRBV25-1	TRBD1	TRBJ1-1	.	CASSADRVGANTEAFF	TGTGCCAGCAGTGCCGACAGGGTGGGTGCGAACACTGAAGCTTTCTTT
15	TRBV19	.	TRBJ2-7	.	CASSNGRTTSYEQYF	TGTGCCAGTAGTAATGGGCGGACAACAAGCTACGAGCAGTACTTC
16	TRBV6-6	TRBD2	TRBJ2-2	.	CASSLTSGSFTGELFF	TGTGCCAGCAGTTTGACTAGCGGGAGTTTTACCGGGGAGCTGTTTTTT
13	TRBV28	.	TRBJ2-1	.	CASSLTGLHEQFF	TGTGCCAGCAGTTTAACAGGGCTACATGAGCAGTTCTTC
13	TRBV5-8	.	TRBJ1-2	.	CASSLEVPYGYTF	TGTGCCAGCAGCTTGGAAGTACCCTATGGCTACACCTTC
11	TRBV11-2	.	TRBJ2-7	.	CASSLVYEQYF	TGTGCCAGCAGCTTAGTGTACGAGCAGTACTTC
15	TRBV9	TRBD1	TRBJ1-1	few	CASSLKPDRVTEAFF	TGTGCCAGCAGCCTCAAACCCGACAGGGTCACTGAAGCTTTCTTT
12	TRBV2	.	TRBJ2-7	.	CASLKGDHEQYF	TGTGCCAGTCTTAAGGGGGACCACGAGCAGTACTTC
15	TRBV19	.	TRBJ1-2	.	CATKPTGLSNYGYTF	TGTGCCACAAAACCTACAGGGCTATCTAACTATGGCTACACCTTC
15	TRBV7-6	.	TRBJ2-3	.	CASSSGRGGRDTQYF	TGTGCCAGCAGCTCCGGACGGGGCGGTCGGGATACGCAGTATTTT
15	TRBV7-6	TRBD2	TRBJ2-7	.	CASSPRLAGRYEQYF	TGTGCCAGCAGCCCCAGGCTAGCGGGCCGATACGAGCAGTACTTC
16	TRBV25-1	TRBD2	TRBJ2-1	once	CASSELAGVQNNEQFF	TGTGCCAGCAGTGAACTAGCGGGAGTGCAAAACAATGAGCAGTTCTTC